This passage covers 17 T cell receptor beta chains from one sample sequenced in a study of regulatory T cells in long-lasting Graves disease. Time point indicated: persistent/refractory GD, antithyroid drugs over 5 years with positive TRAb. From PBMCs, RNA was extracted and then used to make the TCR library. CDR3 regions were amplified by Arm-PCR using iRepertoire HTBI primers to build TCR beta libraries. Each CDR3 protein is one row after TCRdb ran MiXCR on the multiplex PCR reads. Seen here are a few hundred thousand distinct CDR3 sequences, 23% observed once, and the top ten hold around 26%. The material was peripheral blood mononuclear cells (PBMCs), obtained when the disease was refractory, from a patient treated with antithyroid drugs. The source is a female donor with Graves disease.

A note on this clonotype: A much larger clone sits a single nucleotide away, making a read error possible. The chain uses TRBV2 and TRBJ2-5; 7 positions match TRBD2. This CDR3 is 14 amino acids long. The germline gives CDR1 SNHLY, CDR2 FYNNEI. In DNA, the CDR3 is TGTGCCGGCAGGCGAACAGCGGGACAAGAGACCCAGTACTTC. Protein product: CAGRRTAGQETQYF.

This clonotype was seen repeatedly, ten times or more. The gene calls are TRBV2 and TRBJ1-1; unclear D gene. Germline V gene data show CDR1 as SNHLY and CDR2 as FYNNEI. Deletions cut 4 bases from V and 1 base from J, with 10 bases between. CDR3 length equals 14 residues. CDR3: CASSVGSGNTEAFF. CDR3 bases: TGTGCCAGCAGTGTTGGCAGTGGGAACACTGAAGCTTTCTTT.

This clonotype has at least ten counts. In DNA, the CDR3 is TGTGCCAGCAGTTTAGGTCAGTATAATCAGCCCCAGCATTTT. The encoded protein is CASSLGQYNQPQHF. The gene calls are TRBV12-3 or TRBV12-4 and TRBJ1-5, with D unclear. The V gene lost 1 base and the J gene lost 4 bases, with 8 bases spanning the gap. The CDR3 runs to 14 residues.

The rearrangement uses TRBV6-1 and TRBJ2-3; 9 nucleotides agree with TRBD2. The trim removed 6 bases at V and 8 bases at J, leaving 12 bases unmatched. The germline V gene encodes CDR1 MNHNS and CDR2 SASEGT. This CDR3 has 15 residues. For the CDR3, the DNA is TGTGCCAGCAGCCCTCTTAGCGGGAGAGGGAGTACGCAGTATTTT. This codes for CASSPLSGRGSTQYF.

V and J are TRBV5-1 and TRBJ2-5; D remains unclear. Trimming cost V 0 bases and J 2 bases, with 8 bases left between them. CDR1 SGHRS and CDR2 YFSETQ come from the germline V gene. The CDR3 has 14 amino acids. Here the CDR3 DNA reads TGCGCCAGCAGCTTGGGTGATCGGCAAGAGACCCAGTACTTC. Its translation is CASSLGDRQETQYF. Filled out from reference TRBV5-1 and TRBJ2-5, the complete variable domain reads KAGVTQTPRYLIKTRGQQVTLSCSPISGHRSVSWYQQTPGQGLQFLFEYFSETQRNKGNFPGRFSGRQFSNSRSEMNVSTLELGDSALYLCASSLGDRQETQYFGPGTRLLVL.

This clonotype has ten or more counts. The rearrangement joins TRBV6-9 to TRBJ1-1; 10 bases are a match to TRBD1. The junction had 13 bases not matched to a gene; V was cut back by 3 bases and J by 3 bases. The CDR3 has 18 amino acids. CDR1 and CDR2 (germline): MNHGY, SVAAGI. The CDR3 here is CASSYDGDRGRGYTEAFF. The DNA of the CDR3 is TGTGCCAGCAGTTACGATGGCGACAGGGGGCGCGGGTACACTGAAGCTTTCTTT.

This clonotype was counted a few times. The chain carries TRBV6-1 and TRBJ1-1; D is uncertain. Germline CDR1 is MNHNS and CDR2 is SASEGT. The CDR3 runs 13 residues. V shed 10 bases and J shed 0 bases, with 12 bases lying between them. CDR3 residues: CATTDNMNTEAFF. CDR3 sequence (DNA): TGTGCCACTACAGACAATATGAACACTGAAGCTTTCTTT.

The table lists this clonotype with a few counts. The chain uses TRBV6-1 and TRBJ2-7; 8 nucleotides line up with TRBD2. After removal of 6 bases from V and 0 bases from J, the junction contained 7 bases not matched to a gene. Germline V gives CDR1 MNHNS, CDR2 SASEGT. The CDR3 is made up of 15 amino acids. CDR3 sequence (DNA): TGTGCCAGCAGCCCAGCGGGAGCAGGCTCCTACGAGCAGTACTTC. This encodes CASSPAGAGSYEQYF.

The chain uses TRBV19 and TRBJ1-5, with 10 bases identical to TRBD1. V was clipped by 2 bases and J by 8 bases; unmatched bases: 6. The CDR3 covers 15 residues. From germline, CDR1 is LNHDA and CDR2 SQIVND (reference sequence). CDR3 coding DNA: TGTGCCAGTAGTATATCCGGGACAGGGGAGGAGCCCCAGCATTTT. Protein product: CASSISGTGEEPQHF.

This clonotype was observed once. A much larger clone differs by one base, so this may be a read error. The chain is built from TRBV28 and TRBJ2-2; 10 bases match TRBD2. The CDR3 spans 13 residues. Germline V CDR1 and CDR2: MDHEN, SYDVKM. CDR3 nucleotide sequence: TGTGTCGCCGGGACTAGCGAGGCCGGGGAGCTGGTTTTT. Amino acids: CVAGTSEAGELVF.

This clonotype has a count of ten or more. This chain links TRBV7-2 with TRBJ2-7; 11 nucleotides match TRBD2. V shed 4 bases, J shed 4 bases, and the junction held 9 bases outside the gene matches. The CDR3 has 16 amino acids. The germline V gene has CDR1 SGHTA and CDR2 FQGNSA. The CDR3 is CASSSSGLAARYEQYF. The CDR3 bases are TGTGCCAGCAGCTCGTCGGGACTAGCGGCAAGATACGAGCAGTACTTC.

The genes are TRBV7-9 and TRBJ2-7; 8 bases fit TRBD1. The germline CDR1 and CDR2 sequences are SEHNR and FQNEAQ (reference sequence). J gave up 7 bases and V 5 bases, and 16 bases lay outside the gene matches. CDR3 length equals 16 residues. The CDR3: CASSLTAGGPPLEQYF. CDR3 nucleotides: TGTGCCAGCAGCCTGACGGCAGGGGGCCCCCCTCTAGAGCAGTACTTC.

The CDR3 bases are TGTGCCAGCAGCTCAACCGGGGACAGGTCCTACGAGCAGTACTTC. Protein sequence: CASSSTGDRSYEQYF. The chain is built from TRBV9 and TRBJ2-7; 8 bases are shared with TRBD1. With V trimmed by 4 bases and J by 1 base, 7 bases remained unmatched. Germline values: CDR1 SGDLS, CDR2 YYNGEE. CDR3 length equals 15 residues. Full variable domain (outside the CDR3, taken from reference TRBV9 and TRBJ2-7): DSGVTQTPKHLITATGQRVTLRCSPRSGDLSVYWYQQSLDQGLQFLIQYYNGEERAKGNILERFSAQQFPDLHSELNLSSLELGDSALYFCASSSTGDRSYEQYFGPGTRLTVT.

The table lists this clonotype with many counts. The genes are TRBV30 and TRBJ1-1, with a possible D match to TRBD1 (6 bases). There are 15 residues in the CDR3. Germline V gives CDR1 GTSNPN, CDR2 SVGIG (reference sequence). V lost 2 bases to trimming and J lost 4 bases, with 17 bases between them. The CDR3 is CAWSIPGVTGTEAFF. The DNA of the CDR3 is TGTGCCTGGAGTATACCAGGGGTAACGGGCACTGAAGCTTTCTTT.

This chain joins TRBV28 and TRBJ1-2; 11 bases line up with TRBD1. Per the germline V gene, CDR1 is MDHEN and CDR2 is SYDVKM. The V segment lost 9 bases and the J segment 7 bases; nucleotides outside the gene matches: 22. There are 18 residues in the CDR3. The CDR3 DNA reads TGTGCCAGTAGTACCCCCCGGACAGGGGGCGCGACGGTTGGTGGCTACACCTTC. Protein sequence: CASSTPRTGGATVGGYTF.

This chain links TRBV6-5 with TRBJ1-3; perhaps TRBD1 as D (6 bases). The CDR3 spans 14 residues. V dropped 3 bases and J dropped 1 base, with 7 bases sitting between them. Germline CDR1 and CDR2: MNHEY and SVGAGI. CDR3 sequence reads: CASSYTGSGNTIYF. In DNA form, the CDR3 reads TGTGCCAGCAGTTATACAGGGTCTGGAAACACCATATATTTT.

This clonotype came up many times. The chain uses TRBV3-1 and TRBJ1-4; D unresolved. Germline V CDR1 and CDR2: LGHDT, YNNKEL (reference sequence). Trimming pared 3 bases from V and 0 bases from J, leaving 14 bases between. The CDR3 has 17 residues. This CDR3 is CASSHPRNRATNEKLFF. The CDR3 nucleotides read TGTGCCAGCAGCCACCCGCGGAACCGCGCAACTAATGAAAAACTGTTTTTT.